A single sample gave rise to the 20 T cell receptor beta chains below, sequenced in a study of cytomegalovirus exposure and HLA in healthy donors. The PCR used 60 Vbeta and 13 Jbeta primers. Measured with immunoSEQ multiplex PCR; TCRdb has only the in-frame clones, and not every one. The table lists approximately 180,000 clones, over 9.5% of them singletons. Sequencing was done on a sample of PBMCs. The source is a man aged 45-65 years in good health and CMV-seropositive.

The V gene is TRBV4-1, the J gene TRBJ1-2; D unclear. With 0 bases removed from V and 4 bases from J, the gap between germline ends came to 9 bases. Germline CDR1 is MGHRA and CDR2 is YSYEKL. The CDR3 has 14 residues. Here the CDR3 DNA reads TGCGCCAGCAGCCAAGATAGAAGTATCTATGGCTACACCTTC. Amino acid sequence: CASSQDRSIYGYTF.

This clone was counted a few times. Because the CDR3's place on the DNA is in doubt, the DNA is left out and the CDR3 is given as listed by TCRdb. The rearrangement links TRBV6-6 to TRBJ2-2; whether TRBD1, the table's D call, matches the DNA was not checked. Germline CDR1 is MNHNY and CDR2 is SVGAGI (reference sequence). The CDR3 sequence runs 15 residues, both termini included. The CDR3 protein is CASSSGQGNTGELFF.

This clone was detected a few times. Germline and junction disagree at one end, which may indicate a read error. The V and J genes are TRBV2 and TRBJ1-5, with D hard to call. Germline CDR1 SNHLY, CDR2 FYNNEI. This CDR3 is built from 14 residues. The CDR3 coding sequence is TGTGCCAGCAGTGTTCTAGGGAGTAATCAGCCCCAGAATTTT. Its translation: CASSVLGSNQPQNF.

The chain uses TRBV7-3 and TRBJ1-1; D is possibly TRBD1 (6 bases). Germline V gene sequence: CDR1 SGHTA, CDR2 FQGTGA. Deletions cut 5 bases from V and 8 bases from J, with 15 bases between. The CDR3 is 13 amino acids. The CDR3 DNA follows: TGTGCCAGCAGCCGGGGGGCGGGGGAAGAAGCTTTCTTT. Encoded protein: CASSRGAGEEAFF.

This clone was picked up a small number of times. This sequence joins TRBV6-5 and TRBJ2-6; D perhaps matches TRBD2 (6 bases). This CDR3 has 15 amino acids. Trimming removed 2 bases at V and 1 base at J, with 6 bases between. Germline CDR1 is MNHEY and CDR2 is SVGAGI. The CDR3: CASSYAGSGANVLTF. The CDR3 coding sequence is TGTGCCAGCAGTTACGCGGGGTCTGGGGCCAACGTCCTGACTTTC.

The chain combines TRBV9 with TRBJ1-1, with unresolved D. The germline gives CDR1 SGDLS, CDR2 YYNGEE. This CDR3 contains 13 residues. V lost 7 bases and J lost 0, with 10 bases in between. The CDR3 sequence: CASHSVMNTEAFF. DNA for the CDR3: TGTGCCAGCCACTCGGTAATGAACACTGAAGCTTTCTTT.

This clone was detected a few times. This chain joins TRBV7-2 and TRBJ1-2, with a possible D match to TRBD1 (6 bases). The CDR3 runs 12 residues. Germline values: CDR1 SGHTA, CDR2 FQGNSA. V was cut by 5 bases and J by 4 bases, with 8 bases left in between. The CDR3 reads CASSTTGYGYTF. CDR3 bases: TGTGCCAGCAGCACGACAGGCTATGGCTACACCTTC. The full variable domain, rest sourced from reference TRBV7-2 and TRBJ1-2, is GAGVSQSPSNKVTEKGKDVELRCDPISGHTALYWYRQSLGQGLEFLIYFQGNSAPDKSGLPSDRFSAERTGGSVSTLTIQRTQQEDSAVYLCASSTTGYGYTFGSGTRLTVV.

This clone has only a few counts. V and J are TRBV2 and TRBJ2-4; unclear D gene. Trimming shortened V by 1 base and J by 0 bases, and 7 bases separated the two germline ends. The CDR3 is 15 residues long. Germline loops: CDR1 SNHLY, CDR2 FYNNEI. The CDR3 sequence is CASSEVILAKNIQYF. DNA of the CDR3: TGTGCCAGCAGTGAAGTGATACTAGCCAAAAACATTCAGTACTTC. Full variable domain (missing parts from reference TRBV2 and TRBJ2-4): EPEVTQTPSHQVTQMGQEVILRCVPISNHLYFYWYRQILGQKVEFLVSFYNNEISEKSEIFDDQFSVERPDGSNFTLKIRSTKLEDSAMYFCASSEVILAKNIQYFGAGTRLSVL.

This clone was seen a few times. The rearrangement uses TRBV29-1 and TRBJ1-2, with TRBD1 as a possible D gene (6 bases). CDR1 is SQVTM, CDR2 ANQGSEA, per germline. V was shortened by 6 bases and J by 6 bases, with 17 bases between the two germline ends. This CDR3 spans 13 amino acids. CDR3 amino acids: CSVATGTGNGYTF. The DNA of the CDR3 is TGCAGCGTCGCGACAGGAACTGGGAATGGCTACACCTTC.

There are a few counts of this clone. This chain uses TRBV6-1 with TRBJ1-2; no definite D call. Trimming took 5 bases from V and 7 from J, leaving 11 bases between them. CDR3 length: 12 amino acids. Germline values: CDR1 MNHNS, CDR2 SASEGT. The CDR3 nucleotides read TGTGCCAGCAGTTTGCTAGAATTTGGCTACACCTTC. Its translation is CASSLLEFGYTF.

This clone was seen a few times. The chain is built from TRBV29-1 and TRBJ2-3; D is perhaps TRBD2 (5 bases). V was trimmed by 5 bases and J by 2 bases, leaving 14 bases between them. The germline CDR1 and CDR2 sequences are SQVTM and ANQGSEA. The CDR3 consists of 14 residues. The DNA of the CDR3 is TGCAGCGTTCGAGAAGCGGCACCCACAGATACGCAGTATTTT. It encodes CSVREAAPTDTQYF.

The rearrangement uses TRBV4-1 and TRBJ1-2; D is possibly TRBD1 (6 bases). Trimming took 6 bases from V and 4 from J, leaving 15 bases between them. CDR1 MGHRA and CDR2 YSYEKL come from the germline V gene. There are 14 residues in the CDR3. Written as DNA, the CDR3 is TGCGCCAGCAGGGTAGTGGGGGCCCCCTATGGCTACACCTTC. It yields the protein CASRVVGAPYGYTF.

This clone has a handful of counts. The chain carries TRBV2 and TRBJ1-5, with 7 bases that match TRBD1. The germline CDR1 and CDR2 sequences are SNHLY and FYNNEI. CDR3 length: 14 residues. V shed 5 bases and J 4 bases; nucleotides not matched to a gene: 5. The CDR3 nucleotides read TGTGCCAGCAGTTGGGACAGTGTGAATCAGCCCCAGCATTTT. Translating it yields CASSWDSVNQPQHF.

This clone has only a few counts. The rearrangement uses TRBV6-5 and TRBJ1-6; 7 bases agree with TRBD1. CDR1 and CDR2 (germline): MNHEY, SVGAGI. The CDR3 has 14 amino acids. V shed 5 bases, J shed 9 bases, and the junction held 7 bases outside the gene matches. The CDR3 coding sequence is TGTGCCAGCAGTCTAAACAGGGGTGGTTCACCCCTCCACTTT. Translated, it gives CASSLNRGGSPLHF.

This clone appeared a few times. V and J are TRBV5-1 and TRBJ1-2; 9 nucleotides align to TRBD1. Germline CDR1 reads SGHRS; CDR2 reads YFSETQ. V shed 3 bases, J shed 5 bases, and the junction held 2 bases outside the gene matches. CDR3 size: 13 residues. CDR3 sequence (DNA): TGCGCCAGCAGCTCGGGACAGGGATATGGCTACACCTTC. Its protein is CASSSGQGYGYTF.

The chain is built from TRBV2 and TRBJ1-4; D unclear. CDR3 size: 12 residues. V lost 1 base to trimming and J lost 10 bases, with 7 bases between them. CDR1 is SNHLY and CDR2 is FYNNEI in the germline V gene. DNA of the CDR3: TGTGCCAGCAGTGAAGTAGGGAGAAAACTGTTTTTT. Encoded protein: CASSEVGRKLFF.

The chain combines TRBV7-9 with TRBJ2-3; no definite D call. Trimming shortened V by 1 base and J by 5 bases, and 13 bases separated the two germline ends. This CDR3 is built from 15 residues. Per germline, CDR1 SEHNR and CDR2 FQNEAQ (reference sequence). CDR3 nucleotide sequence: TGTGCCAGCAGCTTAGTGGTAGGCGGCAAAGATACGCAGTATTTT. It encodes CASSLVVGGKDTQYF.

J is TRBJ2-5 and V is TRBV5-6; TRBD2 is a possible D gene (6 bases). The CDR3 has 16 residues. The germline V gene has CDR1 SGHDT and CDR2 YYEEEE. Trimming pared 4 bases from V and 0 bases from J, leaving 16 bases between. The CDR3 DNA is TGTGCCAGCAGCCCGTCGGGACTCCAGTACCAAGAGACCCAGTACTTC. This codes for CASSPSGLQYQETQYF.

The J gene is TRBJ2-6, the V gene TRBV4-2, with 7 bases fitting TRBD1. Germline loops: CDR1 LGHNA, CDR2 YNFKEQ. V was clipped by 3 bases and J by 0 bases; unmatched bases: 8. The CDR3 spans 18 residues. The CDR3 DNA reads as TGTGCCAGCAGCCATCCAGGGGGATACCGCTCTGGGGCCAACGTCCTGACTTTC. Translated, it gives CASSHPGGYRSGANVLTF.

The V gene is TRBV30, the J gene TRBJ1-4; D gene uncertain. From germline, CDR1 is GTSNPN and CDR2 SVGIG (reference sequence). CDR3 size: 15 residues. V was pared by 0 bases and J by 7 bases, with 15 bases between. For the CDR3, the DNA is TGTGCCTGGAGTGTAACCTTCACGCCGAGTGAAAAACTGTTTTTT. This codes for CAWSVTFTPSEKLFF.